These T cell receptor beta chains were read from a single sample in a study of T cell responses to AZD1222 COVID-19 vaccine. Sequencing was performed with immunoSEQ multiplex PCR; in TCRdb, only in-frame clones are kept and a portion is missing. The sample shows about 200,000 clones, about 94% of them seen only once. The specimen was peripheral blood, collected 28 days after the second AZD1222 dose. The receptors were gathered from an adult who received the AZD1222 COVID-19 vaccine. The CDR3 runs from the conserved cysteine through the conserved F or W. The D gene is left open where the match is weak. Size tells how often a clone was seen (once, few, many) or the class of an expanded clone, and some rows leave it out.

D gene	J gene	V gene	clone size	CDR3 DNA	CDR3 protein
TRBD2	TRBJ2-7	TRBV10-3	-	TGTGCCATCAGTGATTCCAGCGGGGGTAGCTACGAGCAGTACTTC	CAISDSSGGSYEQYF
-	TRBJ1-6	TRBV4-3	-	TGCGCCAGCAGCCAATTTCGGGGCGGTGTTTCACCCCTCCACTTT	CASSQFRGGVSPLHF
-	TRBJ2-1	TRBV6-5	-	TGTGCCAGCAGCCTAGGCCGAGGGGCTTCTGAGCAGTTCTTC	CASSLGRGASEQFF
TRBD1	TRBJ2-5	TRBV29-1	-	TGCAGCGTAGCTCTTACAGGGGGACAAGAGACCCAGTACTTC	CSVALTGGQETQYF
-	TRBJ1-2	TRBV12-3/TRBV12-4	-	TGTGCCAGCACCCCGACAGAAGGCTACACCTTC	CASTPTEGYTF
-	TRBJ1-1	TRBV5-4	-	TGTGCCAGCAGCGGGAACTTAGGAACTGAAGCTTTCTTT	CASSGNLGTEAFF
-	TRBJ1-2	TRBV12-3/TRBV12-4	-	TGTGCCAGCAGTTTGAGGGTGTACTATGGCTACACCTTC	CASSLRVYYGYTF
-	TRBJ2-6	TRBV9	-	TGTGCCAGCAGCCCGTGGGGGGCCACATTCAGCTCTGGGGCCAACGTCCTGACTTTC	CASSPWGATFSSGANVLTF
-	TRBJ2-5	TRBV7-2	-	TGTGCCAGCAGCTTAGAGTGGGAAGAGACCCAGTACTTC	CASSLEWEETQYF
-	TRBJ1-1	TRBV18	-	TGTGCCAGCTCAGTGATGACAGAAGCTTTCTTT	CASSVMTEAFF
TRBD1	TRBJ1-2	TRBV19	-	TGTGCCAGTAGTACCGGGACAGGGAGCGGGGCTAACTATGGCTACACCTTC	CASSTGTGSGANYGYTF
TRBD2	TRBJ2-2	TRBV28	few	TGTGCCAGCAGCAAGAGGACTAGCAGGGGTGGGGAGCTGTTTTTT	CASSKRTSRGGELFF
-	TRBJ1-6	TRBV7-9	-	TGTGCCAGCAGCCCTGACATTTCACCCCTCCACTTT	CASSPDISPLHF
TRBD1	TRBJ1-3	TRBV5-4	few	TGTGCCAGCAGCTTAGACAGGGGAAGGGGAAACACCATATATTTT	CASSLDRGRGNTIYF
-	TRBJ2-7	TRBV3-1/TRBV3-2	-	TGTGCCAGCAGCCAAAACTCGGACAGATACGAGCAGTACTTC	CASSQNSDRYEQYF
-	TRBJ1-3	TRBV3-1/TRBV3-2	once	TGTGCCAGCAGCCACGGGGGAACAATCTCTGGAAACACCATATATTTT	CASSHGGTISGNTIYF
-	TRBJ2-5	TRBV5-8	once	TGTGCCAGCAGCTCCGCCCGGGAGACCCAGTACTTC	CASSSARETQYF
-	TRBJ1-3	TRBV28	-	TGTGCCAGCAGTTTATACGTCAGAAGAACATTCAGGAGAAACACCATATATTTT	CASSLYVRRTFRRNTIYF
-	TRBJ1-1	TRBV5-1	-	TGCGCCAGCAGCTTGGTTGAGGGCGCGAACACTGAAGCTTTCTTT	CASSLVEGANTEAFF
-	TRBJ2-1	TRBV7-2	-	TGTGCCAGCAGCCCATGGGGCGAGCAGTTCTTC	CASSPWGEQFF
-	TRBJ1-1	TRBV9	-	TGTGCCAGCAGCGTAGTGGGCAGGGTGGAAGCTTTCTTT	CASSVVGRVEAFF
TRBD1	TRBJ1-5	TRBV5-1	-	TGCGCCAGCAGCTTGGCAGGGGGACGGGATCAGCCCCAGCATTTT	CASSLAGGRDQPQHF
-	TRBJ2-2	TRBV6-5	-	TGTGCCAGCAGTTACGGTGGGGGGGAGCTGTTTTTT	CASSYGGGELFF
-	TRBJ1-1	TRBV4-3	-	TGCGCCAGCAGCCAAAGCTCCACAGCGAACACTGAAGCTTTCTTT	CASSQSSTANTEAFF
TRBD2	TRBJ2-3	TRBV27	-	TGTGCCACCTACCTAGCGGGGGGCCCGGTAGATACGCAGTATTTT	CATYLAGGPVDTQYF
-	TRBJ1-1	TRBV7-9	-	TGTGCCAGCAATTTTCAGAGAGTGCGGTTGACTGAAGCTTTCTTT	CASNFQRVRLTEAFF
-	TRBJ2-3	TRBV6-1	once	TGTGCCAGCAGTGAATTACTAGCTGCTTCTAGCACAGATACGCAGTATTTT	CASSELLAASSTDTQYF
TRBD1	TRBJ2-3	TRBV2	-	TGTGCCAGCAGAGGGACAGGGGTGGATACGCAGTATTTT	CASRGTGVDTQYF
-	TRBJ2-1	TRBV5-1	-	TGCGCCAGCAGCTTGGCCGTAACTACACATGAGCAGTTCTTC	CASSLAVTTHEQFF
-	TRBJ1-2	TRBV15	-	TGTGCCACCAGCAGGACAGGCGGCTATGGCTACACCTTC	CATSRTGGYGYTF
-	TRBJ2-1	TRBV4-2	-	TGTGCCAGCAGCCAAGACCCAGGAGACAATGAGCAGTTCTTC	CASSQDPGDNEQFF
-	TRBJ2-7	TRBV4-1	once	TGCGCCAGCAGCCAATTTGGGTCGACCTACGAGCAGTACTTC	CASSQFGSTYEQYF
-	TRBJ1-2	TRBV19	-	TGTGCCAGTAGTATTAATTTTCGCCTCCCGGAGGACGGCTACACCTTC	CASSINFRLPEDGYTF
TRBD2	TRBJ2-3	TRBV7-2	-	TGTGCCAGCAGCACCAGCGTACTAGCGGGGAAGGATACGCAGTATTTT	CASSTSVLAGKDTQYF
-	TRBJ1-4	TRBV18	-	TGTGCCAGCTCACCACCGATAGGGCTCACAACTAATGAAAAACTGTTTTTT	CASSPPIGLTTNEKLFF
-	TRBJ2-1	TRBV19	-	TGTGCCAGTAGTGAGACAGTGAGCTCCTACAATGAGCAGTTCTTC	CASSETVSSYNEQFF
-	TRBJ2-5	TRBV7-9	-	TGTGCCAGCAGCCCAGTTTCCGGGGGACAAGAGACCCAGTACTTC	CASSPVSGGQETQYF
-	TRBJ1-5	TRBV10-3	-	TGTGCCATCAGTGAAGGGGGGGATCAGCCCCAGCATTTT	CAISEGGDQPQHF
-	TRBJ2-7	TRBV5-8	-	TGTGCCAGCAGCTTGTGGCTAGTTGGCTACGAGCAGTACTTC	CASSLWLVGYEQYF
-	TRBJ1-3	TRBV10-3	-	TGTGCCATCAGTCCCGCACTCGACAGCGGAAACACCATATATTTT	CAISPALDSGNTIYF